The 22 T cell receptor beta chains listed next were all sequenced from one sample in a study of identical twins. A single record per CDR3 protein comes from TCRdb applying MiXCR to the 5' RACE reads. The data hold 500,000 to 650,000 distinct CDR3 sequences, with under 8.5% observed a single time. These data were also reused for a study on yellow fever vaccine responses in identical twins.

Sample: PBMCs. Receptors originate from a woman aged 18-29 years in good health.

This clonotype appeared a few times. The chain employs TRBV11-3 and TRBJ2-7; no definite D call. CDR1 is SGHNT, CDR2 YENEEA, per germline. The CDR3 totals 14 residues. Trimming left V 5 bases short and J 2 bases short, with 13 bases between. CDR3 residues: CASSPRAGTYEQYF. CDR3 coding DNA: TGTGCCAGCAGCCCCCGGGCAGGTACCTACGAGCAGTACTTC.

This clonotype came up many times. The gene calls are TRBV10-2 and TRBJ1-5, with 8 bases fitting TRBD1. V lost 4 bases to trimming and J lost 6 bases; unmatched junction nucleotides: 2. From germline, CDR1 is WSHSY and CDR2 SAAADI. The CDR3 sequence is 13 residues long. For the CDR3, the DNA is TGCGCCAGCAGTGGACAGGGGATTCAGCCCCAGCATTTT. Its translation is CASSGQGIQPQHF.

This clonotype was counted between two and nine times. The chain joins TRBV28 to TRBJ2-7; D perhaps matches TRBD1 (6 bases). This CDR3 contains 14 residues. V gave up 3 bases and J gave up 6 bases, with 15 bases separating them. CDR1 and CDR2 from the germline V gene are MDHEN and SYDVKM. CDR3 sequence reads: CASSFRGQTGEQYV. As DNA, the CDR3 is TGTGCCAGCAGTTTCAGGGGTCAAACCGGCGAGCAGTACGTC.

This clonotype was found a few times. The V gene is TRBV11-2, the J gene TRBJ2-3; TRBD2 matches at 12 bases. The germline V gene encodes CDR1 SGHAT and CDR2 FQNNGV. CDR3 size: 16 residues. V dropped 2 bases and J dropped 6; count of bases not matched to a gene: 6. The CDR3 loop is CASSLRLAGVPDTQYF. CDR3 sequence (DNA): TGTGCCAGCAGCTTAAGACTAGCGGGAGTCCCTGATACGCAGTATTTT.

This rearrangement joins TRBV11-2 to TRBJ2-5; TRBD2 matches 7 bases. This CDR3 has 14 amino acids. Per the germline V gene, CDR1 is SGHAT and CDR2 is FQNNGV. J gave up 4 bases and V 4 bases, and 6 bases lay outside the gene matches. CDR3 loop: CASSWGGSGETQYF. The CDR3 DNA follows: TGTGCCAGCAGCTGGGGGGGGTCTGGAGAGACCCAGTACTTC.

This clonotype was counted only a few times. The J gene is TRBJ2-1, the V gene TRBV7-6; D unclear. Trimming cost V 7 bases and J 5 bases, with 12 bases left between them. The CDR3 is 13 amino acids. Germline CDR1 and CDR2: SGHVS and FNYEAQ. This chain's CDR3 is CASTLSLNNEQFF. The CDR3 bases are TGTGCCAGCACCCTAAGCCTGAACAATGAGCAGTTCTTC.

This clonotype was seen more than once but under ten times. The J gene is TRBJ1-1, the V gene TRBV11-2, with D unresolved. The CDR3 contains 12 residues. With 2 bases removed from V and 3 bases from J, the gap between germline ends came to 4 bases. Germline values: CDR1 SGHAT, CDR2 FQNNGV. DNA for the CDR3: TGTGCCAGCAGCTTATGGGACACTGAAGCTTTCTTT. As protein: CASSLWDTEAFF.

V gene TRBV18 combines with J gene TRBJ1-5; 10 bases are shared with TRBD1. The germline gives CDR1 KGHSH, CDR2 LQKENI. The CDR3 is 18 amino acids. V gave up 3 bases and J gave up 2 bases; unmatched junction bases: 10. In DNA form, the CDR3 reads TGTGCCAGCTCACCTGTTTCCGGGACAGGGGTCGGCAATCAGCCCCAGCATTTT. This codes for CASSPVSGTGVGNQPQHF.

This sequence joins TRBV12-3 or TRBV12-4 and TRBJ2-5; 9 positions agree with TRBD1. Trimming at V came to 5 bases and at J to 4 bases, leaving 23 bases not matched to a gene. CDR3 length: 20 residues. The CDR3 DNA reads TGTGCCAGCAGTCCCAGAGTCCTCGACAGGGGGATCTGGTTCGGAGAGACCCAGTACTTC. Its protein product is CASSPRVLDRGIWFGETQYF.

The chain recombines TRBV3-1 with TRBJ2-1, with TRBD2 identical over 7 bases. The CDR3 consists of 17 residues. Unmatched junction bases numbered 13, after V lost 4 bases and J lost 4 bases. Germline loops: CDR1 LGHDT, CDR2 YNNKEL (reference sequence). CDR3 in DNA: TGTGCCAGCAGCCTTCCCATGGCGGGGGATAAGTACAATGAGCAGTTCTTC. Translated, it gives CASSLPMAGDKYNEQFF.

Only a few counts were recorded for this clonotype. The chain couples TRBV4-1 to TRBJ1-1, with D possibly being TRBD1 (6 bases). Per germline, CDR1 MGHRA and CDR2 YSYEKL. CDR3 length: 15 amino acids. V lost 0 bases, J lost 7 bases, and 15 bases lay in between. CDR3 DNA sequence: TGCGCCAGCAGCCAAGAATCCCCAGGGGCCGGTGAAGCTTTCTTT. This gives the protein CASSQESPGAGEAFF.

This clonotype was seen more than once but under ten times. The chain uses TRBV11-2 and TRBJ2-2, with a possible D match to TRBD1 (5 bases). V was pared by 0 bases and J by 6 bases, with 23 bases between. The CDR3 sequence is 19 residues long. Germline CDR1 reads SGHAT; CDR2 reads FQNNGV. The CDR3 loop is CASSLDPKRPRTLAGELFF. CDR3 in DNA: TGTGCCAGCAGCTTAGATCCTAAACGCCCCAGGACACTTGCCGGGGAGCTGTTTTTT. The full variable domain, rest sourced from reference TRBV11-2 and TRBJ2-2, is EAGVAQSPRYKIIEKRQSVAFWCNPISGHATLYWYQQILGQGPKLLIQFQNNGVVDDSQLPKDRFSAERLKGVDSTLKIQPAKLEDSAVYLCASSLDPKRPRTLAGELFFGEGSRLTVL.

At least ten counts were recorded for this clonotype. The chain uses TRBV7-9 and TRBJ1-1, with a possible D match to TRBD1 (5 bases). The length of the CDR3 is 14 residues. Between the trimmed V and J ends, which lost 5 bases and 4 bases, there was a span of 14 bases. Germline loops: CDR1 SEHNR, CDR2 FQNEAQ (reference sequence). The CDR3, as DNA: TGTGCCAGCAGCAAACAGTCGGACACCACTGAAGCTTTCTTT. Its protein product is CASSKQSDTTEAFF. Based on the CDR3 plus reference TRBV7-9 and TRBJ1-1, the full variable domain is DTGVSQNPRHKITKRGQNVTFRCDPISEHNRLYWYRQTLGQGPEFLTYFQNEAQLEKSRLLSDRFSAERPKGSFSTLEIQRTEQGDSAMYLCASSKQSDTTEAFFGQGTRLTVV.

This clonotype was counted between two and nine times. The chain joins TRBV20-1 to TRBJ1-1; perhaps TRBD1 as D (6 bases). CDR1 is DFQATT and CDR2 is SNEGSKA in the germline V gene (reference sequence). The length of the CDR3 is 13 residues. Trimming took 4 bases from V and 4 from J, leaving 13 bases between them. Here the CDR3 reads CSATQGYGTEAFF. The CDR3 region has the DNA TGCAGTGCTACACAGGGATATGGCACTGAAGCTTTCTTT.

J is TRBJ2-2 and V is TRBV27; 10 bases line up with TRBD1. Losses at the gene ends were 9 bases for V and 4 bases for J; bases not matched to a gene: 5. The CDR3 consists of 14 residues. In germline, CDR1 is MNHEY, CDR2 SMNVEV (reference sequence). The CDR3 is CASRQGAGTGELFF. The CDR3 bases are TGTGCCAGTAGACAGGGGGCGGGCACCGGGGAGCTGTTTTTT.

This clonotype came up a few times. The V call is TRBV29-1, the J call TRBJ1-1, with D possibly matching TRBD1 (6 bases). Germline-derived CDR1 and CDR2 are SQVTM and ANQGSEA. The CDR3 has 14 amino acids. The germline V and J ends were trimmed by 7 bases and 5 bases, with 20 bases remaining between them. CDR3 bases: TGCAGCGCTACTCAGGTGGCAGGGGTAACTGAAGCTTTCTTT. It specifies CSATQVAGVTEAFF.

This clonotype was recorded a few times. This chain links TRBV18 with TRBJ2-1; 7 bases fit TRBD1. CDR1 KGHSH and CDR2 LQKENI come from the germline V gene. The CDR3 is made up of 13 amino acids. With V trimmed by 1 base and J by 6 bases, 0 bases remained unmatched. CDR3 nucleotide sequence: TGTGCCAGCTCACCACAGGGGGCCAATGAGCAGTTCTTC. It specifies CASSPQGANEQFF.

This clonotype has only a few counts. V gene TRBV5-1 combines with J gene TRBJ2-7, with 13 bases identical to TRBD2. Germline loops: CDR1 SGHRS, CDR2 YFSETQ. CDR3 size: 14 residues. Trimming removed 6 bases from V and 4 bases from J; junction bases left unmatched: 4. CDR3 amino acids: CASTPGLAGYEQYF. The CDR3 bases are TGCGCCAGCACCCCGGGACTAGCGGGGTACGAGCAGTACTTC.

V usage is TRBV7-6 and J usage is TRBJ2-3, with D possibly being TRBD2 (5 bases). The CDR3 has 14 amino acids. Germline-derived CDR1 and CDR2 are SGHVS and FNYEAQ. V was trimmed by 4 bases and J by 0 bases, leaving 8 bases between them. The DNA for the CDR3 is TGTGCCAGCAGCTCTTGGACTAGCACAGATACGCAGTATTTT. It yields the protein CASSSWTSTDTQYF.

The J gene is TRBJ1-1, the V gene TRBV6-1; no firm D call. Trimming took off 1 base at V and 1 base at J, with 7 bases between the two ends. CDR3 length: 14 amino acids. The germline V gene has CDR1 MNHNS and CDR2 SASEGT. CDR3: CASSEGPGNTEAFF. DNA of the CDR3: TGTGCCAGCAGTGAAGGGCCTGGGAACACTGAAGCTTTCTTT.

This clonotype occurred many times. The chain combines TRBV7-2 with TRBJ1-6; D remains ambiguous. Germline V CDR1 and CDR2: SGHTA, FQGNSA. Trimming cost V 5 bases and J 5 bases, with 4 bases left between them. This CDR3 contains 12 residues. CDR3 DNA sequence: TGTGCCAGCAGCAAAAATAATTCACCCCTCCACTTT. As protein: CASSKNNSPLHF.

In its sample, this clonotype was seen a few times. The chain recombines TRBV6-4 with TRBJ2-3; TRBD2 matches at 8 bases. Per germline, CDR1 MRHNA and CDR2 SNTAGT. Trimming took 6 bases from V and 1 from J; bases not matched to a gene: 6. This CDR3 region has 15 residues. CDR3 protein: CASSERGSGTDTQYF. CDR3 coding DNA: TGTGCCAGCAGCGAGCGGGGGAGTGGCACAGATACGCAGTATTTT.